This passage covers 11 T cell receptor beta chains from one sample sequenced in a study of cytomegalovirus exposure and HLA in healthy donors. It was with 60 Vbeta and 13 Jbeta primers that the PCR ran. This table comes from immunoSEQ multiplex PCR, and its TCRdb copy is limited to in-frame clones, with some not included. The sample has roughly 150,000 clones; 75% to 90% are singletons. Sequenced sample: PBMCs. The receptors here all came from a male donor in good health and CMV-seronegative.

V usage is TRBV7-9 and J usage is TRBJ1-1, with 7 bases lining up with TRBD1. The CDR3 consists of 14 residues. With 1 base clipped from V and 7 bases from J, the junction kept 6 bases outside the gene matches. CDR1 and CDR2 (germline): SEHNR, FQNEAQ (reference sequence). The CDR3 bases are TGTGCCAGCAGCTTAGGCTTACGGGACAGTGAAGCTTTCTTT. Amino acids: CASSLGLRDSEAFF.

As regards this clone: At one end the junction does not follow the germline gene, possibly because of a read error. The CDR3: CASSLATGARNSQYF. In nucleotides, the CDR3 is TGTGCCAGCAGCTTAGCAACAGGGGCACGCAACAGTCAGTACTTC. This chain connects TRBV7-9 to TRBJ2-4, with TRBD1 matching 7 bases. From germline, CDR1 is SEHNR and CDR2 FQNEAQ (reference sequence). The CDR3 contains 15 residues. Using reference TRBV7-9 and TRBJ2-4 for the parts outside the CDR3, the full variable domain is DTGVSQNPRHKITKRGQNVTFRCDPISEHNRLYWYRQTLGQGPEFLTYFQNEAQLEKSRLLSDRFSAERPKGSFSTLEIQRTEQGDSAMYLCASSLATGARNSQYFGAGTRLSVL.

The rearrangement joins TRBV19 to TRBJ2-7; a weak D match, TRBD1 (6 bases). CDR1 is LNHDA, CDR2 SQIVND, per germline (reference sequence). V lost 6 bases to trimming and J lost 0 bases, with 12 bases between them. This CDR3 has 14 residues. CDR3 bases: TGTGCCAGTAGCCGGACAGCGAACTCCTACGAGCAGTACTTC. Protein product: CASSRTANSYEQYF.

V and J are TRBV2 and TRBJ2-2, with TRBD2 matching over 13 bases. Trimming cost V 6 bases and J 10 bases; bases outside gene matches: 8. This CDR3 has 15 residues. The V gene's germline CDR1 is SNHLY and CDR2 FYNNEI. The CDR3 DNA is TGTGCCAGCAGCGACCGACTAGCGGGGGGAGAGGAGCTGTTTTTT. Its translation: CASSDRLAGGEELFF. The variable domain in full, completed from reference TRBV2 and TRBJ2-2, reads EPEVTQTPSHQVTQMGQEVILRCVPISNHLYFYWYRQILGQKVEFLVSFYNNEISEKSEIFDDQFSVERPDGSNFTLKIRSTKLEDSAMYFCASSDRLAGGEELFFGEGSRLTVL.

This chain connects TRBV5-1 to TRBJ2-5; 11 bases are shared with TRBD1. V trimming: 4 bases; J trimming: 5 bases; junction bases outside the gene matches: 7. CDR1 and CDR2 from the germline V gene are SGHRS and YFSETQ. The CDR3 runs 15 residues. The CDR3 protein is CASSVDRGQVETQYF. Here the CDR3 DNA reads TGCGCCAGCAGCGTGGACAGGGGGCAAGTTGAGACCCAGTACTTC.

V usage is TRBV6-6 and J usage is TRBJ2-4, with D possibly matching TRBD1 (6 bases). The ends were cut back, 1 base at V and 0 bases at J, with 10 bases in the middle. CDR1 and CDR2 (germline): MNHNY, SVGAGI (reference sequence). This CDR3 spans 16 amino acids. The CDR3 loop reads CASSYFSGEAKNIQYF. DNA of the CDR3: TGTGCCAGCAGTTACTTTTCAGGGGAAGCCAAAAACATTCAGTACTTC.

V and J are TRBV4-1 and TRBJ2-5; TRBD2 matches 8 bases. V lost 2 bases, J lost 4 bases, and 3 bases stayed unmatched. The V gene's germline CDR1 is MGHRA and CDR2 YSYEKL. This CDR3 comprises 14 residues. Here the CDR3 DNA reads TGCGCCAGCAGCCAACCGGGAGGGGGAGAGACCCAGTACTTC. This sequence encodes CASSQPGGGETQYF.

The V gene is TRBV5-8, the J gene TRBJ1-1; no clear D. The CDR3 spans 14 residues. V was cut by 1 base and J by 1 base, with 8 bases left in between. Germline lookup yields CDR1 SGHTS and CDR2 YDEGEE. For the CDR3, the DNA is TGTGCCAGCAGCTTGTTAGTAAGGAACACTGAAGCTTTCTTT. The encoded protein is CASSLLVRNTEAFF.

This clone came up once. This chain joins TRBV10-2 and TRBJ2-5, with 7 bases identical to TRBD2. The J call is in doubt because the DNA end fits TRBJ2-7 better. Germline assignment: CDR1 WSHSY and CDR2 SAAADI. CDR3 length: 14 amino acids. The CDR3 reads CASSPLITGGEQYF. DNA for the CDR3: TGCGCCAGCAGTCCCCTAATCACGGGGGGCGAGCAGTACTTC.

V and J are TRBV6-6 and TRBJ2-7; TRBD2 is a possible D gene (6 bases). Deletions cut 7 bases from V and 1 base from J, with 14 bases between. Germline CDR1 reads MNHNY; CDR2 reads SVGAGI (reference sequence). This CDR3 comprises 14 residues. CDR3 nucleotide sequence: TGTGCCAGCATGGGCGCCGGACTATCCTACGAGCAGTACTTC. Protein: CASMGAGLSYEQYF.

The chain couples TRBV2 to TRBJ1-1; D gene unclear. The CDR3 length is 11 residues. Germline loops: CDR1 SNHLY, CDR2 FYNNEI. V was cut by 10 bases and J by 1 base, with 7 bases left in between. The CDR3 protein is CAIRENTEAFF. Here the CDR3 DNA reads TGTGCCATCCGGGAGAACACTGAAGCTTTCTTT.